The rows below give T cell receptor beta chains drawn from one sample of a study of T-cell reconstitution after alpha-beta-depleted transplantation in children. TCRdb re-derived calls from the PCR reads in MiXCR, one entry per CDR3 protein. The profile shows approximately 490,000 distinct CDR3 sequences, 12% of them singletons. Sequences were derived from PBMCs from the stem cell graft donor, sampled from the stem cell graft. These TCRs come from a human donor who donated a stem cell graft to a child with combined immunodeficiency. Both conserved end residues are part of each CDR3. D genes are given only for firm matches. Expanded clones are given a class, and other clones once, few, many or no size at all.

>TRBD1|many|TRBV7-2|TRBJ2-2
CASSSYRGAGELFF
TGTGCCAGCAGCTCTTACAGGGGAGCCGGGGAGCTGTTTTTT
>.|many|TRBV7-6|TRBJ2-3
CASSLDGQRTDTQYF
TGTGCCAGCAGCTTAGATGGACAAAGGACAGATACGCAGTATTTT
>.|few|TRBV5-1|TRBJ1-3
CASSLAGGAFGNTIYF
TGCGCCAGCAGCTTGGCCGGGGGCGCATTCGGAAACACCATATATTTT
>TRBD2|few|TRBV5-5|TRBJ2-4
CASSFRWASGENIQYF
TGTGCCAGCAGCTTCCGTTGGGCTAGCGGGGAAAACATTCAGTACTTC
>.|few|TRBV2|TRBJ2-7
CASSEELPPYEQYF
TGTGCCAGCAGTGAGGAACTCCCCCCCTACGAGCAGTACTTC
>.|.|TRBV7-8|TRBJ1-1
CAIPGYTEAFF
TGTGCCATTCCTGGCTACACTGAAGCTTTCTTT
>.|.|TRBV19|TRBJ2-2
CATRTQRANTGELFF
TGTGCCACCCGCACGCAGCGGGCCAACACCGGGGAGCTGTTTTTT
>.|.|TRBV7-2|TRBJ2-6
CASSRELSGANVLTF
TGTGCCAGCAGCCGAGAGCTCTCTGGGGCCAACGTCCTGACTTTC
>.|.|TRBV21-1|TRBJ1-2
CASVVGYTF
TGTGCCAGCGTTGTTGGCTACACCTTC
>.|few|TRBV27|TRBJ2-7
CASSGHDSYEQYF
TGTGCCAGCAGTGGACATGACTCCTACGAGCAGTACTTC
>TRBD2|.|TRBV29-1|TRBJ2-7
CSVDGTSGEYEQYF
TGCAGCGTTGACGGGACTAGCGGGGAATACGAGCAGTACTTC
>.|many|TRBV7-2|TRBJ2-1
CASSLAGANEQFF
TGTGCCAGCAGCTTAGCCGGAGCCAATGAGCAGTTCTTC
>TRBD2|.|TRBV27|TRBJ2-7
CASSLRGSGIYEQYF
TGTGCCAGCAGTTTACGAGGTAGCGGGATTTACGAGCAGTACTTC
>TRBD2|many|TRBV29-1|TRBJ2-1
CSVQGWGLASYNEQFF
TGCAGCGTTCAAGGGTGGGGACTAGCGAGCTACAATGAGCAGTTCTTC
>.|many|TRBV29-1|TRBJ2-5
CSVPQKAEAETQYF
TGCAGCGTCCCACAGAAGGCTGAGGCGGAGACCCAGTACTTC
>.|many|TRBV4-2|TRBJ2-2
CASSQWSTGELFF
TGTGCCAGCAGCCAATGGAGCACCGGGGAGCTGTTTTTT
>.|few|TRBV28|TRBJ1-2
CASSFFVRGGNYGYTF
TGTGCCAGCAGCTTTTTTGTCCGGGGGGGTAACTATGGCTACACCTTC